This T cell receptor beta chain was identified during a study of blood T cell repertoires in COVID-19. Whole-study context: Samples came from the United States, Italy and Spain, spanning acute and convalescent COVID-19. Nucleic acid was either cDNA or gDNA, and it came from T cells, B-cell-depleted T cells, or PBMCs.

Study processing details: Using reference gene primer amplification, nucleated cell counts were estimated. The assay was immunoSEQ multiplex PCR, and TCRdb's table has in-frame clones only and misses some. The V and J calls and the clone size are those of that table, but D and trimming were determined from the DNA. This sample has about 190,000 clones, with more than 70% found just once. Trimming cost V 2 bases and J 1 base; bases outside gene matches: 3. This CDR3 comprises 17 residues. The germline V gene encodes CDR1 SGDLS and CDR2 YYNGEE. The sample taken for sequencing was peripheral blood. This TCR came from a woman aged 80 or over with active or convalescent COVID-19. The chain has TRBV9 and TRBJ2-2; 12 bases fit TRBD2. The DNA of the CDR3 is TGTGCCAGCAGCGTGGCGACTAGCGGGGGGAACACCGGGGAGCTGTTTTTT. It is translated as CASSVATSGGNTGELFF. Supplemented by reference TRBV9 and TRBJ2-2, the full variable domain reads DSGVTQTPKHLITATGQRVTLRCSPRSGDLSVYWYQQSLDQGLQFLIQYYNGEERAKGNILERFSAQQFPDLHSELNLSSLELGDSALYFCASSVATSGGNTGELFFGEGSRLTVL.